Only a few counts were recorded for the clone carrying this T cell receptor (beta chain). The ends lost 4 bases at V and 1 base at J; junction bases unmatched: 10. Germline values: CDR1 SGHDT, CDR2 YYEEEE. CDR3 length: 17 amino acids. Per the study methods: Reference gene primer amplification in the assay estimated nucleated cell counts. The assay was immunoSEQ multiplex PCR, and TCRdb's table has in-frame clones only and misses some. The V and J calls and clone size were taken over from that table, and D and trimming were inferred from the DNA. The profile shows some 300,000 clones, 85% of them singletons. These data are taken from a study of blood T cell repertoires in COVID-19. Study in general: Acute and convalescent COVID-19 samples came from the United States, Italy and Spain. PBMCs, B-cell-depleted T cells, or T cells were the source of the cDNA or gDNA that made up the material.

The chain carries TRBV5-6 and TRBJ1-1; TRBD1 matches at 10 bases. The TCR sequence derives from a woman between 45 and 65 years old with active or convalescent COVID-19. The specimen sequenced was peripheral blood. The CDR3 bases are TGTGCCAGCAGCCGTTTGACAGGGGGCAAGGGGAACACTGAAGCTTTCTTT. It is translated as CASSRLTGGKGNTEAFF. The variable domain in full, with the rest retrieved from reference TRBV5-6 and TRBJ1-1, is DAGVTQSPTHLIKTRGQQVTLRCSPKSGHDTVSWYQQALGQGPQFIFQYYEEEERQRGNFPDRFSGHQFPNYSSELNVNALLLGDSALYLCASSRLTGGKGNTEAFFGQGTRLTVV.